The 19 T cell receptor beta chains given below trace back to one sample, sequenced in a study of control samples from healthy donors and cancer patients. Assay: immunoSEQ multiplex PCR; the TCRdb copy retains only in-frame clones and omits some. The sample has about 150,000 clones; around 90% are singletons. Material for sequencing was blood. The receptors come from a man younger than 35 in good health.

This clone has only one observation. The chain uses TRBV20-1 and TRBJ2-1, with D possibly TRBD2 on 5 matching bases. CDR1 and CDR2 from the germline V gene are DFQATT and SNEGSKA (reference sequence). V was pared by 7 bases and J by 7 bases, with 11 bases between. This CDR3 has 11 residues. Here the CDR3 DNA reads TGCAGTGAAAAGGAGGTAAATGAGCAGTTCTTC. Translation gives CSEKEVNEQFF.

This clone was picked up one time. This chain joins TRBV7-9 and TRBJ2-7; perhaps TRBD1 as D (5 bases). V was pared by 5 bases and J by 0 bases, with 17 bases between. This CDR3 comprises 16 residues. Germline CDR1 is SEHNR and CDR2 is FQNEAQ (reference sequence). This CDR3 is CASSTVVGDISYEQYF. CDR3 in DNA: TGTGCCAGCAGCACCGTTGTAGGGGATATCTCCTACGAGCAGTACTTC. Full variable domain (remainder filled in from reference TRBV7-9 and TRBJ2-7): DTGVSQNPRHKITKRGQNVTFRCDPISEHNRLYWYRQTLGQGPEFLTYFQNEAQLEKSRLLSDRFSAERPKGSFSTLEIQRTEQGDSAMYLCASSTVVGDISYEQYFGPGTRLTVT.

V usage is TRBV5-4 and J usage is TRBJ2-5; TRBD2 matches 8 bases. This CDR3 contains 15 residues. V shed 3 bases and J 2 bases; nucleotides not matched to a gene: 6. Germline CDR1 and CDR2: SGHNT and YYREEE (reference sequence). This CDR3 reads CASSSPAGGQETQYF. CDR3 DNA sequence: TGTGCCAGCAGCTCCCCTGCGGGGGGACAAGAGACCCAGTACTTC.

This chain connects TRBV4-1 to TRBJ2-1; a possible D gene is TRBD2 (5 bases). Germline V gene sequence: CDR1 MGHRA, CDR2 YSYEKL. The V gene lost 2 bases and the J gene lost 4 bases, with 18 bases spanning the gap. This CDR3 has 17 residues. The CDR3 nucleotides read TGCGCCAGCAGCCAATTTAGCGCGCGATCGGGGTACAATGAGCAGTTCTTC. Protein: CASSQFSARSGYNEQFF.

The CDR3 DNA is TGTGCCAGCAGCTTAGATTATGGGGGGGCCGAGACCCAGTACTTC. It translates to CASSLDYGGAETQYF. V and J are TRBV11-2 and TRBJ2-5; D might be TRBD2 (7 bases). The germline gives CDR1 SGHAT, CDR2 FQNNGV. Between the trimmed V and J ends, which lost 0 bases and 5 bases, there was a span of 13 bases. CDR3 length equals 15 residues.

V and J are TRBV29-1 and TRBJ2-1; no reliable D call. Looked up from germline, CDR1 is SQVTM and CDR2 is ANQGSEA. The CDR3 is 12 amino acids. Trimming removed 7 bases at V and 3 bases at J, with 10 bases between. CDR3 amino acids: CSAYEDYNEQFF. The CDR3 DNA sequence: TGCAGCGCTTACGAGGACTACAATGAGCAGTTCTTC.

The genes are TRBV9 and TRBJ1-4; D gene ambiguous. This CDR3 region has 14 residues. The V gene lost 0 bases and the J gene lost 6 bases, with 9 bases spanning the gap. Germline CDR1 is SGDLS and CDR2 is YYNGEE. The CDR3 reads CASSVAPRDEKLFF. The CDR3 DNA reads TGTGCCAGCAGCGTAGCACCACGGGATGAAAAACTGTTTTTT.

The chain couples TRBV19 to TRBJ2-5; 13 positions match TRBD2. Germline lookup yields CDR1 LNHDA and CDR2 SQIVND (reference sequence). The CDR3 totals 16 residues. The V gene end was trimmed by 6 bases and the J gene end by 2 bases; junction bases not matched to a gene: 6. The CDR3 spells CASRRGTSGVQETQYF. In DNA, the CDR3 is TGTGCCAGTAGGCGGGGGACTAGCGGGGTTCAAGAGACCCAGTACTTC. The variable domain in full, completed from reference TRBV19 and TRBJ2-5, reads DGGITQSPKYLFRKEGQNVTLSCEQNLNHDAMYWYRQDPGQGLRLIYYSQIVNDFQKGDIAEGYSVSREKKESFPLTVTSAQKNPTAFYLCASRRGTSGVQETQYFGPGTRLLVL.

This chain uses TRBV4-2 with TRBJ2-1, with D unresolved. The CDR3 loop spans 14 amino acids. Germline V CDR1 and CDR2: LGHNA, YNFKEQ. V lost 0 bases and J lost 0, with 3 bases in between. The CDR3 nucleotides are TGTGCCAGCAGCCAAGATACCTCCTACAATGAGCAGTTCTTC. Residues: CASSQDTSYNEQFF.

The rearrangement links TRBV5-6 to TRBJ1-1, with D unresolved. CDR3 size: 16 residues. Germline values: CDR1 SGHDT, CDR2 YYEEEE. V shed 0 bases and J shed 6 bases, with 18 bases lying between them. This chain's CDR3 is CASSLEGSLERPEAFF. The CDR3 nucleotides read TGTGCCAGCAGCTTGGAGGGCAGCCTGGAGCGGCCTGAAGCTTTCTTT.

The chain joins TRBV5-1 to TRBJ2-2, with a possible D match to TRBD1 (6 bases). This CDR3 is 18 amino acids long. V gave up 3 bases and J gave up 8 bases, with 26 bases separating them. In germline, CDR1 is SGHRS, CDR2 YFSETQ. The CDR3 is CASSSGGVGHTIGGELFF. The CDR3 region has the DNA TGCGCCAGCAGCTCTGGAGGAGTGGGACATACTATCGGGGGGGAGCTGTTTTTT.

The chain employs TRBV29-1 and TRBJ2-1; 8 bases are a match to TRBD2. The V segment lost 6 bases and the J segment 5 bases; nucleotides outside the gene matches: 12. The CDR3 is 15 residues long. Germline V gene sequence: CDR1 SQVTM, CDR2 ANQGSEA. The CDR3 bases are TGCAGCGTACGTCGGGAGGGAGGTGCGGACAATGAGCAGTTCTTC. This encodes CSVRREGGADNEQFF.

This sequence joins TRBV19 and TRBJ2-1; tentatively, D is TRBD1 (6 bases). The V gene's germline CDR1 is LNHDA and CDR2 SQIVND (reference sequence). V gave up 6 bases and J gave up 9 bases, with 18 bases separating them. The CDR3 is 14 amino acids. CDR3 coding DNA: TGTGCCAGTAGCTATCAGGCAGGGGTCGGTGAGCAGTTCTTC. It encodes CASSYQAGVGEQFF.

This chain links TRBV6-2 or TRBV6-3 with TRBJ2-3; TRBD1 matches at 8 bases. The CDR3 has 16 residues. Germline trimming cut 6 bases from V and 2 bases from J; bases unmatched to any gene: 10. Germline assignment: CDR1 MNHEY and CDR2 SVGEGT. CDR3 in amino acids: CASSWRTGHFTDTQYF. CDR3 nucleotide sequence: TGTGCCAGCAGCTGGCGGACAGGGCATTTCACAGATACGCAGTATTTT.

V and J are TRBV12-3 or TRBV12-4 and TRBJ1-1; D remains unclear. The CDR3 length is 13 residues. Trimming cost V 6 bases and J 4 bases, with 12 bases left between them. Written as DNA, the CDR3 is TGTGCCAGCAGGGGCGGTTCGGGCACTGAAGCTTTCTTT. Protein product: CASRGGSGTEAFF.

J is TRBJ1-2 and V is TRBV18, with TRBD1 matching 7 bases. The CDR3 has 15 residues. Germline assignment: CDR1 KGHSH and CDR2 LQKENI. V was clipped by 2 bases and J by 4 bases; unmatched bases: 7. The CDR3 sequence: CASSPREGASYGYTF. Here the CDR3 DNA reads TGTGCCAGCTCACCAAGGGAGGGGGCGAGCTATGGCTACACCTTC. The whole variable domain, filled in from reference TRBV18 and TRBJ1-2, reads NAGVMQNPRHLVRRRGQEARLRCSPMKGHSHVYWYRQLPEEGLKFMVYLQKENIIDESGMPKERFSAEFPKEGPSILRIQQVVRGDSAAYFCASSPREGASYGYTFGSGTRLTVV.

This chain joins TRBV10-1 and TRBJ2-7, with D maybe TRBD2 (5 bases). The CDR3 is made up of 11 amino acids. V gave up 8 bases and J gave up 6 bases, with 11 bases separating them. Germline V CDR1 and CDR2: WNHNN, SYGVQD (reference sequence). As DNA, the CDR3 is TGCGCCAGCCCTTGCGGGTCCGAGCAGTACTTC. This gives the protein CASPCGSEQYF.

This clone appeared a single time. The J gene is TRBJ2-1, the V gene TRBV28; D not certain. CDR3 length: 15 residues. Trimming shortened V by 8 bases and J by 5 bases, and 19 bases separated the two germline ends. Germline CDR1 and CDR2: MDHEN and SYDVKM. CDR3: CASALGGATDNEQFF. The CDR3 DNA is TGTGCCAGCGCACTCGGCGGCGCTACGGACAATGAGCAGTTCTTC.

The chain is built from TRBV28 and TRBJ2-3; no reliable D call. The CDR3 sequence is 17 residues long. Germline loops: CDR1 MDHEN, CDR2 SYDVKM. V shed 6 bases and J shed 8 bases, with 27 bases lying between them. The CDR3, as DNA: TGTGCCAGCAGGCCAGTAGGGTATGTGGGTGCAGTAGGTACGCAGTATTTT. Its translation: CASRPVGYVGAVGTQYF.